The next 32 T cell receptor beta chains were all read from a single sample in a study of patients and donors after allogeneic stem cell transplantation (dated by TCRdb to the early 2020s). Preparation of the library involved RT-PCR. Sequenced on a NextSeq 550. Using fastp at Q25 and MiXCR, TCRdb reprocessed the public reads and kept productive beta chains. Identical CDR3 protein sequences are pooled into one entry, listed with their most common genes and DNA. Counted in this sample were about a million distinct CDR3 sequences; about a sixth of them appeared once. The ten most abundant clones make up around 6% of the sample. Sequenced: blood, either unsorted or a sorted T cell fraction (not recorded which). Source of these receptors: a human donor who was either an allogeneic HSCT recipient or a stem cell or donor lymphocyte infusion donor (not recorded which). It is not recorded whose cells these are; they may come from a transplant donor.

The sample holds a few counts of this clonotype. This sequence joins TRBV5-1 and TRBJ1-1; 7 bases fit TRBD1. Germline values: CDR1 SGHRS, CDR2 YFSETQ. This CDR3 has 15 residues. Unmatched junction bases numbered 16, after V lost 7 bases and J lost 7 bases. Here the CDR3 DNA reads TGCGCCAGCTGTCGGGACAGCCTCATTTTAAGTGAAGCTTTCTTT. Its translation is CASCRDSLILSEAFF. The full variable domain, its missing parts supplied by reference TRBV5-1 and TRBJ1-1, is KAGVTQTPRYLIKTRGQQVTLSCSPISGHRSVSWYQQTPGQGLQFLFEYFSETQRNKGNFPGRFSGRQFSNSRSEMNVSTLELGDSALYLCASCRDSLILSEAFFGQGTRLTVV.

The V and J genes are TRBV7-8 and TRBJ2-3; D is uncertain. Germline CDR1 SGHVS, CDR2 FQNEAQ. The CDR3 extends over 12 amino acids. Between the trimmed V and J ends, which lost 4 bases and 5 bases, there was a span of 7 bases. The DNA of the CDR3 is TGTGCCAGCAGCTCCCCGGAAGATACGCAGTATTTT. Residues: CASSSPEDTQYF.

This clonotype was seen a few times. The V and J genes are TRBV7-9 and TRBJ2-1; D not resolved. The V end lost 3 bases, the J end lost 7 bases, and 16 bases lay between the germline ends. Germline values: CDR1 SEHNR, CDR2 FQNEAQ (reference sequence). The CDR3 spans 15 residues. The CDR3 nucleotides are TGTGCCAGCAGCTTGCGGCGGCTCAGTCGAAATGAGCAGTTCTTC. Its protein product is CASSLRRLSRNEQFF.

Only a few counts were recorded for this clonotype. This rearrangement joins TRBV4-1 to TRBJ1-2, with D hard to call. The germline CDR1 and CDR2 sequences are MGHRA and YSYEKL. The CDR3 covers 15 residues. The V gene lost 1 base and the J gene lost 1 base, with 10 bases spanning the gap. CDR3 residues: CASSQVGRGNYGYTF. The CDR3 DNA is TGCGCCAGCAGCCAAGTAGGGCGGGGTAACTATGGCTACACCTTC.

A few counts support this clonotype. The J gene is TRBJ1-3, the V gene TRBV11-1; unclear D gene. The V and J ends lost 3 bases and 4 bases respectively, with 10 bases between them. Looked up from germline, CDR1 is SGHAT and CDR2 is FQDESV (reference sequence). There are 14 residues in the CDR3. DNA for the CDR3: TGTGCCAGCAGCTTTCGAACACTGGGAAACACCATATATTTT. Amino acids: CASSFRTLGNTIYF.

This clonotype has a handful of counts. The rearrangement links TRBV7-6 to TRBJ2-1; D call uncertain. The CDR3 length is 15 residues. The ends were cut back, 1 base at V and 2 bases at J, with 9 bases in the middle. Looked up from germline, CDR1 is SGHVS and CDR2 is FNYEAQ. The CDR3 bases are TGTGCCAGCAGCTTAGGGACCTACCCCTACAATGAGCAGTTCTTC. Translation: CASSLGTYPYNEQFF.

V usage is TRBV5-1 and J usage is TRBJ2-7; 7 positions match TRBD1. This CDR3 contains 13 residues. J lost 9 bases, V lost 7 bases, and 13 bases had no gene match. The germline CDR1 and CDR2 sequences are SGHRS and YFSETQ. This CDR3 is CASEPDRADGQYF. The CDR3 DNA is TGCGCCAGCGAACCCGACAGGGCGGATGGGCAGTACTTC. The whole variable domain, filled in from reference TRBV5-1 and TRBJ2-7, reads KAGVTQTPRYLIKTRGQQVTLSCSPISGHRSVSWYQQTPGQGLQFLFEYFSETQRNKGNFPGRFSGRQFSNSRSEMNVSTLELGDSALYLCASEPDRADGQYFGPGTRLTVT.

This clonotype showed up just a few times. This chain joins TRBV10-3 and TRBJ1-1, with 8 bases identical to TRBD1. Germline V gene sequence: CDR1 ENHRY, CDR2 SYGVKD. The V and J ends lost 6 bases and 4 bases, in that order; junction bases with no gene match: 4. The CDR3 contains 13 residues. CDR3 protein: CAIRGQGATEAFF. The CDR3 nucleotides read TGTGCCATCAGAGGACAGGGTGCCACTGAAGCTTTCTTT.

The sample holds many counts of this clonotype. The V call is TRBV24-1, the J call TRBJ2-2, with a weak D call TRBD2 (6 bases). The CDR3 contains 15 residues. Germline V gene sequence: CDR1 KGHDR, CDR2 SFDVKD. Trimming stripped 0 bases from V and 3 bases from J, with 7 bases between. The CDR3 sequence is CATSDLTGDTGELFF. DNA for the CDR3: TGTGCCACCAGTGATTTGACGGGGGACACCGGGGAGCTGTTTTTT.

J is TRBJ1-6 and V is TRBV19; 7 bases agree with TRBD1. The CDR3 is 13 residues long. Germline assignment: CDR1 LNHDA and CDR2 SQIVND (reference sequence). After removal of 8 bases from V and 7 bases from J, the junction contained 5 bases not matched to a gene. CDR3 amino acids: CASGGTVNSPLHF. The CDR3, as DNA: TGTGCCAGTGGCGGGACAGTCAATTCACCCCTCCACTTT.

The chain has TRBV3-1 and TRBJ1-1; maybe TRBD1 (6 bases). V was clipped by 5 bases and J by 5 bases, with 18 bases between them. The length of the CDR3 is 15 residues. CDR1 and CDR2 from the germline V gene are LGHDT and YNNKEL (reference sequence). CDR3 region: CASSLQKPGETEAFF. The CDR3 DNA follows: TGTGCCAGCAGCTTACAGAAACCAGGGGAAACTGAAGCTTTCTTT.

This clonotype has only a few counts. The chain joins TRBV9 to TRBJ2-5; D remains unclear. Germline V lookup: CDR1 SGDLS, CDR2 YYNGEE. V was shortened by 0 bases and J by 0 bases, with 9 bases between the two germline ends. The CDR3 runs to 15 residues. CDR3 sequence: CASSVGSRHQETQYF. The CDR3 region has the DNA TGTGCCAGCAGCGTAGGGTCCCGGCACCAAGAGACCCAGTACTTC.

At least ten counts were recorded for this clonotype. The CDR3 region is CASSVGPGVNTEAFF. The CDR3 nucleotides are TGTGCCAGCAGCGTAGGACCCGGGGTGAACACTGAAGCTTTCTTT. The rearrangement links TRBV9 to TRBJ1-1, with D hard to call. CDR3 length: 15 amino acids. The V and J ends lost 0 bases and 0 bases respectively, with 9 bases between them. Germline CDR1 is SGDLS and CDR2 is YYNGEE.

The V and J genes are TRBV20-1 and TRBJ2-1, with TRBD2 identical over 12 bases. The length of the CDR3 is 16 residues. J lost 0 bases, V lost 3 bases, and 3 bases had no gene match. CDR1 is DFQATT, CDR2 SNEGSKA, per germline (reference sequence). CDR3 DNA sequence: TGCAGTGCTAGGGAGACTAGCGGGAGCTCCTACAATGAGCAGTTCTTC. It yields the protein CSARETSGSSYNEQFF.

The chain employs TRBV7-2 and TRBJ2-1; 8 bases agree with TRBD2. Germline trimming cut 11 bases from V and 5 bases from J; bases unmatched to any gene: 11. The length of the CDR3 is 14 residues. Germline CDR1 is SGHTA and CDR2 is FQGNSA. Here the CDR3 reads CAGLGTRRNNEQFF. CDR3 DNA: TGTGCCGGCTTAGGGACTAGAAGAAACAATGAGCAGTTCTTC.

The genes are TRBV20-1 and TRBJ2-5; 9 bases are shared with TRBD2. The junction had 7 bases not matched to a gene; V was cut back by 0 bases and J by 5 bases. The germline gives CDR1 DFQATT, CDR2 SNEGSKA (reference sequence). This CDR3 region has 15 residues. CDR3 in amino acids: CSARERGGRRETQYF. DNA for the CDR3: TGCAGTGCTAGAGAGCGGGGGGGCCGGAGGGAGACCCAGTACTTC.

The rearrangement joins TRBV5-5 to TRBJ2-3, with TRBD1 as a possible D gene (5 bases). V was shortened by 0 bases and J by 2 bases, with 10 bases between the two germline ends. Germline-derived CDR1 and CDR2 are SGHKS and YYEKEE (reference sequence). The CDR3 is 15 amino acids. In DNA, the CDR3 is TGTGCCAGCAGCTTGGAGGGGATTTCCACAGATACGCAGTATTTT. This gives the protein CASSLEGISTDTQYF.

The chain employs TRBV12-3 or TRBV12-4 and TRBJ2-3, with TRBD2 as a possible D gene (6 bases). This CDR3 is built from 16 residues. The V gene lost 6 bases and the J gene lost 2 bases, with 18 bases spanning the gap. Here the CDR3 reads CASSPGDFGTTDTQYF. The CDR3 region has the DNA TGTGCCAGCAGCCCGGGGGACTTTGGCACCACAGATACGCAGTATTTT.

J is TRBJ2-7 and V is TRBV7-7; the D is unclear. Germline-derived CDR1 and CDR2 are SSHAT and FNYEAQ (reference sequence). Between the trimmed V and J ends, which lost 1 base and 0 bases, there was a span of 10 bases. The CDR3 covers 15 residues. As DNA, the CDR3 is TGTGCCAGCAGCTTAGAGGCAGTTAGCTCCTACGAGCAGTACTTC. Translated, it gives CASSLEAVSSYEQYF.

This clonotype was detected many times. CDR3 sequence (DNA): TGCAGTGCTAGAGACACCGACGGAGGGAGCACAGATACGCAGTATTTT. Protein sequence: CSARDTDGGSTDTQYF. The chain is built from TRBV20-1 and TRBJ2-3; the D gene is possibly TRBD2 (6 bases). The V gene lost 0 bases and the J gene lost 0 bases, with 13 bases spanning the gap. Germline CDR1 and CDR2: DFQATT and SNEGSKA (reference sequence). The CDR3 covers 16 residues.

This clonotype came up a few times. V gene TRBV9 combines with J gene TRBJ2-1; 8 bases are shared with TRBD2. Per germline, CDR1 SGDLS and CDR2 YYNGEE. V shed 0 bases, J shed 3 bases, and the junction held 5 bases outside the gene matches. This CDR3 has 16 amino acids. The CDR3 is CASSVGYSGNYNEQFF. The CDR3 DNA reads TGTGCCAGCAGCGTAGGCTATAGCGGGAACTACAATGAGCAGTTCTTC.

The rearrangement uses TRBV5-1 and TRBJ1-5, with 7 bases that match TRBD1. The CDR3 consists of 15 residues. Trimming took 5 bases from V and 1 from J; bases not matched to a gene: 6. Per the germline V gene, CDR1 is SGHRS and CDR2 is YFSETQ. Here the CDR3 DNA reads TGCGCCAGCAGACTAGGGACAGCGAGCAATCAGCCCCAGCATTTT. Its translation is CASRLGTASNQPQHF.

Many counts were recorded for this clonotype. This rearrangement joins TRBV12-3 or TRBV12-4 to TRBJ2-1; 10 bases line up with TRBD2. This CDR3 comprises 19 residues. J gave up 2 bases and V 7 bases, and 17 bases lay outside the gene matches. The DNA for the CDR3 is TGTGCCAGCAACCCTTTGACTAGCGGGTCCCTGAGGACCTACAATGAGCAGTTCTTC. Protein: CASNPLTSGSLRTYNEQFF.

This clonotype was detected a few times. The rearrangement uses TRBV2 and TRBJ1-2, with D unresolved. This CDR3 spans 14 amino acids. Per the germline V gene, CDR1 is SNHLY and CDR2 is FYNNEI. The ends were cut back, 5 bases at V and 8 bases at J, with 18 bases in the middle. CDR3 sequence (DNA): TGTGCCAGCAGTATGGACGGAGCTTGGGGAGGCTACACCTTC. It yields the protein CASSMDGAWGGYTF.

This clonotype has more than one count but fewer than ten. The genes are TRBV9 and TRBJ2-5; 12 bases fit TRBD2. Germline V gene data show CDR1 as SGDLS and CDR2 as YYNGEE. CDR3 length: 18 residues. The V segment lost 0 bases and the J segment 1 base; nucleotides outside the gene matches: 7. CDR3 loop: CASSVAPTSGGPQETQYF. CDR3 in DNA: TGTGCCAGCAGCGTAGCTCCAACTAGCGGGGGGCCCCAAGAGACCCAGTACTTC. The variable domain in full, with the rest retrieved from reference TRBV9 and TRBJ2-5, is DSGVTQTPKHLITATGQRVTLRCSPRSGDLSVYWYQQSLDQGLQFLIQYYNGEERAKGNILERFSAQQFPDLHSELNLSSLELGDSALYFCASSVAPTSGGPQETQYFGPGTRLLVL.

The chain carries TRBV24-1 and TRBJ2-1; D may be TRBD1 (7 bases). The CDR3 contains 18 residues. Germline V gene data show CDR1 as KGHDR and CDR2 as SFDVKD. Between the trimmed V and J ends, which lost 3 bases and 4 bases, there was a span of 21 bases. DNA of the CDR3: TGTGCCACCAGTGATACCCCTGCAGGCCCAGGGGGGTACAATGAGCAGTTCTTC. This gives the protein CATSDTPAGPGGYNEQFF.

The gene calls are TRBV2 and TRBJ2-3, with 7 nucleotides matching TRBD2. This CDR3 spans 13 amino acids. Germline V gene data show CDR1 as SNHLY and CDR2 as FYNNEI. Here the CDR3 reads CASNEGGTDTQYF. The CDR3 DNA follows: TGTGCATCCAATGAGGGAGGGACAGATACGCAGTATTTT.

This clonotype was picked up a small number of times. The V and J genes are TRBV3-1 and TRBJ2-1; 7 bases line up with TRBD2. Looked up from germline, CDR1 is LGHDT and CDR2 is YNNKEL (reference sequence). J lost 5 bases, V lost 2 bases, and 6 bases had no gene match. The length of the CDR3 is 15 residues. In DNA, the CDR3 is TGTGCCAGCAGCCAAACGGCTAGCGGTAACAATGAGCAGTTCTTC. Amino acids: CASSQTASGNNEQFF.

The gene calls are TRBV7-2 and TRBJ2-7; 8 bases match TRBD2. The ends lost 1 base at V and 3 bases at J; junction bases unmatched: 8. This CDR3 has 16 amino acids. Germline V lookup: CDR1 SGHTA, CDR2 FQGNSA. CDR3 bases: TGTGCCAGCAGCTTAGGGACTAGCTCCTTGGTCTACGAGCAGTACTTC. Its protein product is CASSLGTSSLVYEQYF.

This clonotype was detected many times. The chain uses TRBV9 and TRBJ2-7; a weak D match, TRBD1 (5 bases). The germline CDR1 and CDR2 sequences are SGDLS and YYNGEE. The V end lost 0 bases, the J end lost 9 bases, and 16 bases lay between the germline ends. The CDR3 sequence is 14 residues long. The CDR3 sequence: CASSVDPGLVAQYF. CDR3 coding DNA: TGTGCCAGCAGCGTAGACCCAGGGTTGGTAGCGCAGTACTTC.

The genes are TRBV20-1 and TRBJ1-3; D is uncertain. CDR3 length: 12 residues. The V gene lost 3 bases and the J gene lost 1 base, with 4 bases spanning the gap. Germline values: CDR1 DFQATT, CDR2 SNEGSKA (reference sequence). In DNA form, the CDR3 reads TGCAGTGCTAGGGAGTCTGGAAACACCATATATTTT. This sequence encodes CSARESGNTIYF.

This chain connects TRBV12-3 or TRBV12-4 to TRBJ2-1; 7 nucleotides match TRBD1. The CDR3 runs to 17 residues. Unmatched junction bases numbered 12, after V lost 4 bases and J lost 3 bases. The CDR3 bases are TGTGCCAGCAGTTCCCCTATGACAGGGCAAAACTACAATGAGCAGTTCTTC. Its protein is CASSSPMTGQNYNEQFF.